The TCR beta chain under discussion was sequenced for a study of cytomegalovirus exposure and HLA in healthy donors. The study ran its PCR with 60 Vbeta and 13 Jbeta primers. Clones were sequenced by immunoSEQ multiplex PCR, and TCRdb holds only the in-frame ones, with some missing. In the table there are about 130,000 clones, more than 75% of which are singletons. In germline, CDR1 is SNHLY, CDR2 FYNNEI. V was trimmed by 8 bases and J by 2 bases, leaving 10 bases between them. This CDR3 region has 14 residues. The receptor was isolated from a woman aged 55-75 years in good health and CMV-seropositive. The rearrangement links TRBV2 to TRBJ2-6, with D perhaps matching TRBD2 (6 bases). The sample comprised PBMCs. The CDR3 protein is CASGREAGANVLTF. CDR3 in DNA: TGTGCCAGCGGCAGGGAGGCTGGGGCCAACGTCCTGACTTTC.